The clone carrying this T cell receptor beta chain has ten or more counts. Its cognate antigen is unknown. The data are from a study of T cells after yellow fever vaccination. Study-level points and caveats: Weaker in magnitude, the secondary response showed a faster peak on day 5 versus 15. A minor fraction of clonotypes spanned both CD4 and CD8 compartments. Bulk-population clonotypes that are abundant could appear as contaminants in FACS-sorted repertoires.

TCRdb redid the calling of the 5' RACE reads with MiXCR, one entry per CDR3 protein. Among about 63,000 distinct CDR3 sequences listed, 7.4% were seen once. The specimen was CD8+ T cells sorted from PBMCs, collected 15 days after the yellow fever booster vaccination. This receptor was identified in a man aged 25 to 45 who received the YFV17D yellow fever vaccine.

The CDR3 is CSATGGGEQYF. The DNA of the CDR3 is TGCAGTGCTACAGGGGGGGGCGAGCAGTACTTC. The chain is built from TRBV20-1 and TRBJ2-7; D is tentatively TRBD1 or TRBD2 (7 bases each). The CDR3 has 11 residues. Germline CDR1 and CDR2: DFQATT and SNEGSKA (reference sequence). V was clipped by 4 bases and J by 6 bases, with 10 bases between them.